The 6 T cell receptor beta chains below come from one sample, sequenced in a study of cytomegalovirus exposure and HLA in healthy donors. Libraries were prepared by immunoSEQ multiplex PCR; TCRdb keeps only in-frame clonotypes and omits some of them. The data show about 140,000 clones, with just over 90% seen just once and around 0.7% held by the top ten. Specimen: PBMCs. These receptors originate from a man younger than 35 in good health and CMV-seronegative.

The V call is TRBV2, the J call TRBJ2-4, with 10 bases identical to TRBD1. Germline V gene lookup returns CDR1 SNHLY and CDR2 FYNNEI. V lost 6 bases and J lost 8; bases outside the gene matches: 7. CDR3 length: 14 amino acids. CDR3 protein: CASRTGQGRDIQYF. The CDR3 DNA reads as TGTGCCAGCAGGACGGGACAGGGGCGGGACATTCAGTACTTC. Drawing the rest from reference TRBV2 and TRBJ2-4, the complete variable domain is EPEVTQTPSHQVTQMGQEVILRCVPISNHLYFYWYRQILGQKVEFLVSFYNNEISEKSEIFDDQFSVERPDGSNFTLKIRSTKLEDSAMYFCASRTGQGRDIQYFGAGTRLSVL.

This clone occurred once. V and J are TRBV9 and TRBJ1-1, with TRBD1 as a possible D gene (5 bases). V lost 0 bases, J lost 5 bases, and 17 bases lay in between. Germline lookup yields CDR1 SGDLS and CDR2 YYNGEE. The CDR3 has 16 amino acids. The CDR3 protein is CASSVGSIGARTEAFF. In nucleotides, the CDR3 is TGTGCCAGCAGCGTAGGTAGCATTGGGGCGCGGACTGAAGCTTTCTTT.

This rearrangement joins TRBV11-3 to TRBJ1-2, with 9 positions matching TRBD1. Per the germline V gene, CDR1 is SGHNT and CDR2 is YENEEA. Trimming cost V 5 bases and J 3 bases; bases outside gene matches: 7. The CDR3 has 15 amino acids. As DNA, the CDR3 is TGTGCCAGCAGCCACAGGGACAGGGCGCACTATGGCTACACCTTC. It encodes CASSHRDRAHYGYTF.

The chain carries TRBV7-9 and TRBJ1-5; D is possibly TRBD1 (5 bases). The V gene lost 3 bases and the J gene lost 1 base, with 10 bases spanning the gap. Germline loops: CDR1 SEHNR, CDR2 FQNEAQ (reference sequence). This CDR3 has 15 residues. The CDR3: CASSFSGNSNQPQHF. The CDR3 coding sequence is TGTGCCAGCAGCTTTTCAGGGAACAGCAATCAGCCCCAGCATTTT.

The CDR3 nucleotides are TGTGCCAGCAGCTTAGACCCCCTACAGGGTCCTTTCTTT. Translation: CASSLDPLQGPFF. This chain connects TRBV11-2 to TRBJ1-1, with a possible D match to TRBD1 (6 bases). Germline CDR1 and CDR2: SGHAT and FQNNGV. V was pared by 0 bases and J by 12 bases, with 14 bases between. This CDR3 is built from 13 residues.

This clone occurred once. DNA for the CDR3: TGTGCCAGCAGCATCCTTGGGACAGGGGAGCAGGCGGAGACCCAGTACTTC. Amino acids: CASSILGTGEQAETQYF. The genes are TRBV5-6 and TRBJ2-5, with 10 bases that match TRBD1. The CDR3 has 17 amino acids. The J segment lost 5 bases and the V segment lost 4 bases, leaving 14 bases of the junction unmatched. Germline V CDR1 and CDR2: SGHDT, YYEEEE.